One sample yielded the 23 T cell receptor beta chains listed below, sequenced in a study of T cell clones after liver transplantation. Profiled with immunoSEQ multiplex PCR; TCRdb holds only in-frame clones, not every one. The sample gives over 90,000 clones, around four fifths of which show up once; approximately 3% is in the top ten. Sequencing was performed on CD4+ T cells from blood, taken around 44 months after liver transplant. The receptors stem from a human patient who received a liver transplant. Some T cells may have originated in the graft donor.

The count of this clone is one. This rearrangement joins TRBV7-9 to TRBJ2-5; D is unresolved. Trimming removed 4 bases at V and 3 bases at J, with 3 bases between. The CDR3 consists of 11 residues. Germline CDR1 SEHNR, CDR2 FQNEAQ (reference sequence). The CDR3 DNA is TGTGCCAGCAGCTGGGAAGAGACCCAGTACTTC. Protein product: CASSWEETQYF.

CDR3 loop: CASRLALHEQYF. Written as DNA, the CDR3 is TGTGCCAGCCGTCTAGCGCTCCACGAGCAGTACTTC. The V and J genes are TRBV28 and TRBJ2-7, with TRBD2 as a possible D gene (6 bases). This CDR3 contains 12 residues. The V and J ends lost 8 bases and 5 bases respectively, with 13 bases between them. The germline V gene encodes CDR1 MDHEN and CDR2 SYDVKM.

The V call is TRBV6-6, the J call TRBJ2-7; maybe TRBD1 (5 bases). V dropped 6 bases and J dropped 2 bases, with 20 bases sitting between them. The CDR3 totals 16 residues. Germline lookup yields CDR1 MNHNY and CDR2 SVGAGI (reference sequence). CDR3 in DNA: TGTGCCAGCAGACGGTTCGGAATTGGGGCTACCTACGAGCAGTACTTC. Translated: CASRRFGIGATYEQYF.

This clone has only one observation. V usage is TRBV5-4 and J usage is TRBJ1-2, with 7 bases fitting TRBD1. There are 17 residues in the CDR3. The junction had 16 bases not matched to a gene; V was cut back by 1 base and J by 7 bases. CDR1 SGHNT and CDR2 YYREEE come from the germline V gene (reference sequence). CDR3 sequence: CASSLPGTALHGSGYTF. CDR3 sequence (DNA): TGTGCCAGCAGCTTGCCCGGGACAGCTCTGCATGGTAGTGGCTACACCTTC.

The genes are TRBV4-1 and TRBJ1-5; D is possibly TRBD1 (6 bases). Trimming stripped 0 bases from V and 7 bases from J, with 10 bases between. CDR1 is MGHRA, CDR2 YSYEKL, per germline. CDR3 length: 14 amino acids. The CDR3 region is CASSQETGFQPQHF. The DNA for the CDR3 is TGCGCCAGCAGCCAAGAGACAGGTTTCCAGCCCCAGCATTTT.

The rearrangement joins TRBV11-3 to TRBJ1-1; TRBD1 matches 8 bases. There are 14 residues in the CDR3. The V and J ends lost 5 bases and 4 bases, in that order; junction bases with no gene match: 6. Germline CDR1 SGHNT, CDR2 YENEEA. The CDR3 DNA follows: TGTGCCAGCAGCCTGGACAGGGAAGGCACTGAAGCTTTCTTT. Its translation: CASSLDREGTEAFF. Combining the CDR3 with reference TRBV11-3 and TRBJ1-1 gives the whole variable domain EAGVVQSPRYKIIEKKQPVAFWCNPISGHNTLYWYLQNLGQGPELLIRYENEEAVDDSQLPKDRFSAERLKGVDSTLKIQPAELGDSAVYLCASSLDREGTEAFFGQGTRLTVV.

CDR3 DNA sequence: TGCGCCAGCAGCCAAGGGGGGCCCCGGAGGACTGAAGCTTTCTTT. This gives the protein CASSQGGPRRTEAFF. The chain combines TRBV4-3 with TRBJ1-1, with a possible D match to TRBD1 (6 bases). Germline V gene lookup returns CDR1 LGHNA and CDR2 YSLEER. The CDR3 runs 15 residues. The germline V and J ends were trimmed by 1 base and 5 bases, with 14 bases remaining between them.

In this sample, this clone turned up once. The CDR3 DNA reads as TGTGCCACCAGCAGAGATTTGGGGGGCAGGTGTTACTTC. It encodes CATSRDLGGRCYF. J is TRBJ2-7 and V is TRBV15; D possibly uses TRBD1 or TRBD2 (6 bases each). The V end was cut by 0 bases, the J end by 13 bases, with 16 bases between. The CDR3 covers 13 residues. Germline CDR1 is LNHNV and CDR2 is YYDKDF (reference sequence).

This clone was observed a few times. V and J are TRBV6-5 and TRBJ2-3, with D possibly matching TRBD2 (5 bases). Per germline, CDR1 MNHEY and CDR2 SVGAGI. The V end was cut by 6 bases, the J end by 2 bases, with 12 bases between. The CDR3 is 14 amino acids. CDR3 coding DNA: TGTGCCAGCAGGGACTGGCGGTTCACAGATACGCAGTATTTT. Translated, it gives CASRDWRFTDTQYF.

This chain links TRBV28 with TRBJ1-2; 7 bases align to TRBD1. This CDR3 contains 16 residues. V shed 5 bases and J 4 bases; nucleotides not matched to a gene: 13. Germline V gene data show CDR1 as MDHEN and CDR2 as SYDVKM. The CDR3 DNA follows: TGTGCCAGCAGTCTCTCCTTGGGACAGCAAATCTATGGCTACACCTTC. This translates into CASSLSLGQQIYGYTF.

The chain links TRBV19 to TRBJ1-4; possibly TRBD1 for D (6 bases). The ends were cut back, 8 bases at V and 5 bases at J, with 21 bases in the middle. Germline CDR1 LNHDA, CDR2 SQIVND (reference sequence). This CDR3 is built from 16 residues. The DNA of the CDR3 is TGTGCCAGTCAACACCGGGACACCGCGACCAATGAAAAACTGTTTTTT. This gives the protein CASQHRDTATNEKLFF. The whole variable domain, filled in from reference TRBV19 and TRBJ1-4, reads DGGITQSPKYLFRKEGQNVTLSCEQNLNHDAMYWYRQDPGQGLRLIYYSQIVNDFQKGDIAEGYSVSREKKESFPLTVTSAQKNPTAFYLCASQHRDTATNEKLFFGSGTQLSVL.

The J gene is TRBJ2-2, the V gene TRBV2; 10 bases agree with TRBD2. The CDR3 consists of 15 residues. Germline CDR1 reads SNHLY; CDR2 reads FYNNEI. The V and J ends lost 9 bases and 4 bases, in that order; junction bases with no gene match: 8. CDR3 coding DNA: TGTGCCAGAACCCAGACTAGCGGGTCCACCGGGGAGCTGTTTTTT. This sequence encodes CARTQTSGSTGELFF.

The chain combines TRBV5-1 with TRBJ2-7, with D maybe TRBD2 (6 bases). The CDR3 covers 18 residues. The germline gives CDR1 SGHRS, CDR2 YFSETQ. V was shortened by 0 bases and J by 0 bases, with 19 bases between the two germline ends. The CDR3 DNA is TGCGCCAGCAGCTTGGAGGCCTCAGGGCTAGCGCGCTCCTACGAGCAGTACTTC. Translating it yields CASSLEASGLARSYEQYF.

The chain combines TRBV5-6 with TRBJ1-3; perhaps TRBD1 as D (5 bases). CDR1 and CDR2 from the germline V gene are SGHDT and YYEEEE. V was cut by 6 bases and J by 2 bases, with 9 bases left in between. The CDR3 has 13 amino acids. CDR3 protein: CASKRGPGNTIYF. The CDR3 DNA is TGTGCCAGCAAACGGGGCCCTGGAAACACCATATATTTT.

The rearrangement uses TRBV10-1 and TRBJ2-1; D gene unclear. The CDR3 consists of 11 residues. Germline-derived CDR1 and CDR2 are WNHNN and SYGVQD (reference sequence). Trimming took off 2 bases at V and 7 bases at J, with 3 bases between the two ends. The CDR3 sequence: CASSERNEQFF. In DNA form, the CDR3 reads TGCGCCAGCAGTGAGAGAAATGAGCAGTTCTTC.

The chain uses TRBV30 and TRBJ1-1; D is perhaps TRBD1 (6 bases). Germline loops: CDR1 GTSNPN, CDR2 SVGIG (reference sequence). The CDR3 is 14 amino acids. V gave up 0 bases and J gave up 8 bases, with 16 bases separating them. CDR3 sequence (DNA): TGTGCCTGGAGTGTACTCAGGGGCGCGCGAGAAGCTTTCTTT. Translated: CAWSVLRGAREAFF.

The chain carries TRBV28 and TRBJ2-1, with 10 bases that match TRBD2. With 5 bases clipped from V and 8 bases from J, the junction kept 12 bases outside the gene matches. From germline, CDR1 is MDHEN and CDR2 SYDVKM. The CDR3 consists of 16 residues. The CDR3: CASSPGAGGPWDEQFF. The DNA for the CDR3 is TGTGCCAGCAGTCCCGGAGCGGGAGGGCCTTGGGATGAGCAGTTCTTC.

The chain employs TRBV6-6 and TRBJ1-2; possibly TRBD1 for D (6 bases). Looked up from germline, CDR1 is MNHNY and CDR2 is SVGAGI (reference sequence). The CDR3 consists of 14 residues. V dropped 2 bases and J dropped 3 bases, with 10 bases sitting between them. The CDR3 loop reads CASSYGGPDYGYTF. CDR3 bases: TGTGCCAGCAGTTACGGGGGGCCAGACTATGGCTACACCTTC.

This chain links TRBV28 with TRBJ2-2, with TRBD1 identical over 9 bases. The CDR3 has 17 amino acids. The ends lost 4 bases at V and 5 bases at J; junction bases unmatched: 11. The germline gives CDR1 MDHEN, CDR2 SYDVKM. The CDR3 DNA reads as TGTGCCAGCAGTTCCCCCCCCGGGACAGGGAGAACCGGGGAGCTGTTTTTT. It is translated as CASSSPPGTGRTGELFF.

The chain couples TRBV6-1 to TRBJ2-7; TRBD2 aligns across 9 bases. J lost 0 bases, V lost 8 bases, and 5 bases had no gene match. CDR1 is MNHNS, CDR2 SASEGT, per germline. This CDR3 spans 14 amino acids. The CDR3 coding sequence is TGTGCCAGCCGGAATAGCGGGAGCTCCTACGAGCAGTACTTC. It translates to CASRNSGSSYEQYF.

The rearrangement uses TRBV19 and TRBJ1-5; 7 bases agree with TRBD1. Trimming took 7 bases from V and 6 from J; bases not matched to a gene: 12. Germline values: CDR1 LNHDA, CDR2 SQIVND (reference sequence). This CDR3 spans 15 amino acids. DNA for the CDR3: TGTGCCAGTACCGAGACAGGGAATCTAGGTCAGCCCCAGCATTTT. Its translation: CASTETGNLGQPQHF.

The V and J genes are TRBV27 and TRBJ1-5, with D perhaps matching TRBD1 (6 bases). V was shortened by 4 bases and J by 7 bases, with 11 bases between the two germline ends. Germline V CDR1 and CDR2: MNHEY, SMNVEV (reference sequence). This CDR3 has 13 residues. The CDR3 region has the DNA TGTGCCAGCAGTTCACAGGGTCGGCAGCCCCAGCATTTT. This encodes CASSSQGRQPQHF.

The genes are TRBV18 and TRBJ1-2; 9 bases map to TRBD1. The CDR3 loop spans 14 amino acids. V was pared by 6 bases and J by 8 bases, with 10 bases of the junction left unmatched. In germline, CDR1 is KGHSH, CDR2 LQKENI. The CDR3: CASSPGQGGIGYTF. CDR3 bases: TGTGCCAGCTCTCCGGGACAGGGCGGAATCGGCTACACCTTC.